This section outlines one TCR beta chain sequence together with its context. Following extraction, RNA underwent reverse transcription to cDNA, which served as the sequencing template. The protocol was immunoSEQ multiplex PCR, while the TCRdb copy is restricted to in-frame clones and leaves out a portion. Of about 140,000 clones listed, more than 85% are singletons. Germline V CDR1 and CDR2: SGDLS, YYNGEE. V dropped 3 bases and J dropped 3 bases, with 9 bases sitting between them. CDR3 length: 13 amino acids. Treatment denoted: oral pan-JAK inhibitor, 5-10 mg twice daily. The sample is drawn from a study of CD8+ T cells in alopecia areata.

The starting material was CD8+ T cells sorted from blood, obtained at week 4, from a patient treated with tofacitinib. This chain joins TRBV9 and TRBJ1-2; D is uncertain. This sequence originates from a human donor with alopecia areata. The CDR3 spells CASSARQYYGYTF. CDR3 bases: TGTGCCAGCAGCGCCCGGCAGTACTATGGCTACACCTTC. Full variable domain (missing parts from reference TRBV9 and TRBJ1-2): DSGVTQTPKHLITATGQRVTLRCSPRSGDLSVYWYQQSLDQGLQFLIQYYNGEERAKGNILERFSAQQFPDLHSELNLSSLELGDSALYFCASSARQYYGYTFGSGTRLTVV.